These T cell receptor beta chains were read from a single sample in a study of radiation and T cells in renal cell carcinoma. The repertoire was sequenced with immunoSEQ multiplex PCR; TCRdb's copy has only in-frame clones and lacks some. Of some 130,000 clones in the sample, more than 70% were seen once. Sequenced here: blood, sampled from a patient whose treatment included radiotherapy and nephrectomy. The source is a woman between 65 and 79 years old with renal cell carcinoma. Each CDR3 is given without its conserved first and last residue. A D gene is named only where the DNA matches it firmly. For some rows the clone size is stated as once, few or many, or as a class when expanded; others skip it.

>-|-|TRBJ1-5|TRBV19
ASMASYSNQPQH
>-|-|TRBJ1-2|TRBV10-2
ARSPAPGTQGYGYT
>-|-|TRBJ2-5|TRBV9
ASSPPSGYQETQY
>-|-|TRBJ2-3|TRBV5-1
ASSPGTFTDTQY
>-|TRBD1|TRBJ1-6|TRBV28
ASSLRGQASPLH
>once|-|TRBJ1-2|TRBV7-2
ASDRGRVDGYT
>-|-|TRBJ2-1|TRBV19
ASSIASMNEQF
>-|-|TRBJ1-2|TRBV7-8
ASSLVPTGGYT
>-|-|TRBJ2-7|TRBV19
ASSTPGMTYEQY
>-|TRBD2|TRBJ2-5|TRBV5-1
ASRERGGLETQY
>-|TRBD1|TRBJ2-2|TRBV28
ASSRTGDTGELF
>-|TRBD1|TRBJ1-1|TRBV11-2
ASSLGLGTGFFAAF
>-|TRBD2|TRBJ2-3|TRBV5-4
ASSLVFRTSGGKDTQY
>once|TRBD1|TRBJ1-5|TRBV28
ASSHDRGNQPQH
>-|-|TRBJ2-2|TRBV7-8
ASTVRGGTTGELF
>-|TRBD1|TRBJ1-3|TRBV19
ASSKTGSGNTIY
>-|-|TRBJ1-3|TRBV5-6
ASSLESGNTIY